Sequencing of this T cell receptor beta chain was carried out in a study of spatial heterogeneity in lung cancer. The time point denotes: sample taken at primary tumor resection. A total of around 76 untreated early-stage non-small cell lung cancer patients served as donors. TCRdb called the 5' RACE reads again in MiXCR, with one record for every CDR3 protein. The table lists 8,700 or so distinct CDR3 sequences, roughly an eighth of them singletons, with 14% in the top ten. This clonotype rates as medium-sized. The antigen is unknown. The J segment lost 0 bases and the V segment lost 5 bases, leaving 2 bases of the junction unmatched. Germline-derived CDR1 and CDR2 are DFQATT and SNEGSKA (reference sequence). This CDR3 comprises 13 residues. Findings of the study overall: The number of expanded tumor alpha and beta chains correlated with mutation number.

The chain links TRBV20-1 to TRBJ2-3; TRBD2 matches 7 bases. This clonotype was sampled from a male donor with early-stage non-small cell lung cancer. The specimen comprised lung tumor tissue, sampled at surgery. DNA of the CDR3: TGCAGTGCTCCCGGGGGGAGCACAGATACGCAGTATTTT. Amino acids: CSAPGGSTDTQYF.